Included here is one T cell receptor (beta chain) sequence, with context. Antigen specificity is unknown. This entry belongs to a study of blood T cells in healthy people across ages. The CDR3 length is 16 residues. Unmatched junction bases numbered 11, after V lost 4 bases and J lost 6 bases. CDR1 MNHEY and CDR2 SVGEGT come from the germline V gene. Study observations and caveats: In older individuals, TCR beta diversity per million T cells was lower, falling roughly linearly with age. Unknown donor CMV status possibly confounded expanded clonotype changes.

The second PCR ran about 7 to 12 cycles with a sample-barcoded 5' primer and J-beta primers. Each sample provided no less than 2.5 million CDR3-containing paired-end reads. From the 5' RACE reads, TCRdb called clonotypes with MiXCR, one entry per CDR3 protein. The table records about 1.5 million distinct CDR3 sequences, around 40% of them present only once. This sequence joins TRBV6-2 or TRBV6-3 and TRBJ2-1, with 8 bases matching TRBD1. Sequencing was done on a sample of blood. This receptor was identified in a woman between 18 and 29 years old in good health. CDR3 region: CASSFRQGPPSNEQFF. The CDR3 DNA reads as TGTGCCAGCAGTTTCCGACAGGGGCCGCCCTCCAATGAGCAGTTCTTC.